These T cell receptor beta chains were read from a single sample in a study of T-cell memory formation after mild COVID-19. A single record per CDR3 protein comes from TCRdb applying MiXCR to the 5' RACE reads. The data contain approximately 390,000 distinct CDR3 sequences, 15% to 20% of them singletons. The sequenced sample was PBMCs or a T cell subset sorted from them (not recorded which). The receptors here all came from a man between 18 and 35 years old who had mild COVID-19 (a few samples of this study predate the infection). Cell type and time point are not known. The CDR3 runs from the conserved cysteine through the conserved F or W. A D gene is named only where the DNA matches it firmly. Size is stated for part of the rows, as once, few or many counts, or as a class when the clone is expanded.

v_gene	abundance	d_gene	j_gene	CDR3aa	CDR3nt
TRBV4-3	.	.	TRBJ2-2	CASSQVMAGTGELFF	TGCGCCAGCAGCCAAGTGATGGCGGGGACCGGGGAGCTGTTTTTT
TRBV7-8	many	.	TRBJ2-4	CASSPGNIQYF	TGTGCCAGCAGCCCAGGGAACATTCAGTACTTC
TRBV11-2	few	.	TRBJ2-1	CASSLRLSYNEQFF	TGTGCCAGCAGCCTTCGACTCTCCTACAATGAGCAGTTCTTC
TRBV29-1	.	TRBD1	TRBJ2-3	CSVEDSRQGAGDTQYF	TGCAGCGTTGAAGATTCTCGACAGGGGGCTGGGGATACGCAGTATTTT
TRBV9	.	TRBD1	TRBJ1-3	CASSVEGADGNTIYF	TGTGCCAGCAGCGTTGAGGGGGCTGATGGAAACACCATATATTTT
TRBV6-2/TRBV6-3	.	.	TRBJ2-1	CASSSGGQSYNEQFF	TGTGCCAGCAGTAGCGGTGGACAGTCATACAATGAGCAGTTCTTC
TRBV7-3	few	TRBD1	TRBJ2-3	CASSLNPTGGPDTQYF	TGTGCCAGCAGCTTAAATCCGACAGGGGGACCAGATACGCAGTATTTT
TRBV12-3/TRBV12-4	many	.	TRBJ2-5	CASTRQNQETQYF	TGTGCCAGCACCAGACAGAACCAAGAGACCCAGTACTTC
TRBV7-2	.	TRBD1	TRBJ2-2	CASSKQGANTGELFF	TGTGCCAGCAGCAAACAGGGGGCGAACACCGGGGAGCTGTTTTTT
TRBV28	.	TRBD2	TRBJ2-1	CASSLIAGSYNEQFF	TGTGCCAGCAGTTTAATAGCGGGGTCCTACAATGAGCAGTTCTTC
TRBV11-2	.	.	TRBJ1-2	CASSLLQKYSWGYTF	TGTGCCAGCAGCCTACTGCAGAAATATTCGTGGGGCTACACCTTC
TRBV20-1	.	.	TRBJ1-2	CSALSEYGYTF	TGCAGTGCCTTGAGCGAGTATGGCTACACCTTC
TRBV7-2	many	.	TRBJ2-2	CASSPHPTGELFF	TGTGCCAGCAGCCCCCACCCAACCGGGGAGCTGTTTTTT
TRBV7-3	many	.	TRBJ1-2	CASSLDYSDGYTF	TGTGCCAGCAGCTTGGACTACAGTGATGGCTACACCTTC
TRBV20-1	few	TRBD2	TRBJ2-1	CSARTSGGSEQFF	TGCAGTGCCCGGACTAGCGGGGGTTCTGAGCAGTTCTTC
TRBV12-3/TRBV12-4	few	.	TRBJ1-5	CASSFSRTSNQPQHF	TGTGCCAGCAGTTTTTCCAGGACAAGCAATCAGCCCCAGCATTTT
TRBV7-6	few	.	TRBJ2-1	CASSFWENNEQFF	TGTGCCAGCAGCTTTTGGGAAAACAATGAGCAGTTCTTC
TRBV7-9	.	.	TRBJ2-5	CASSLRRISLQETQYF	TGTGCCAGCAGCCTACGACGCATTAGCCTCCAAGAGACCCAGTACTTC
TRBV5-1	many	.	TRBJ2-2	CASSLQDTGELFF	TGTGCCAGCAGCCTACAGGACACCGGGGAGCTGTTTTTT
TRBV5-4	few	TRBD2	TRBJ2-7	CASSLKAGGPYEQYF	TGTGCCAGCAGCTTGAAGGCGGGGGGACCCTACGAGCAGTACTTC
TRBV4-1	few	.	TRBJ2-2	CASSQGPPGELFF	TGCGCCAGCAGCCAAGGCCCTCCCGGGGAGCTGTTTTTT
TRBV5-5	.	.	TRBJ1-4	CASSLSPQVNEKLFF	TGTGCCAGCAGCTTGTCACCACAGGTTAATGAAAAACTGTTTTTT
TRBV9	few	.	TRBJ2-3	CASSVEGLATDTQYF	TGTGCCAGCAGCGTAGAGGGGCTAGCGACAGATACGCAGTATTTT
TRBV10-3	many	TRBD1	TRBJ1-2	CAINTGTGDGYTF	TGTGCCATCAATACCGGGACAGGGGATGGCTACACCTTC
TRBV5-1	.	.	TRBJ1-2	CASSLGRIPGTVGYTF	TGCGCCAGCAGCTTGGGCCGGATTCCGGGGACTGTTGGCTACACCTTC